One T cell receptor beta chain is described in this entry. TCRdb reworked the 5' RACE reads into one entry per CDR3 protein, no DNA. Its listing shows about 460,000 distinct CDR3 sequences. These data originate in a study of T cells expressing NK-cell markers. The TCR originated in a woman between 50 and 59 years old in good health. The sample consisted of blood T cells: a sorted CD56 or NKG2C T cell subset, CD4+ or CD8+ T cells, or bulk PBMC T cells (not recorded which).

This chain's CDR3 is CASRKKDREGYTDTQYF. This chain uses TRBV11-2 with TRBJ2-3; TCRdb gives TRBD1 as the D gene, but with no DNA this cannot be confirmed. The germline CDR1 and CDR2 sequences are SGHAT and FQNNGV. CDR3 size: 17 residues.